The 26 T cell receptor beta chains below were found in one sample sequenced in a study of cytomegalovirus exposure and HLA in healthy donors. The assay was immunoSEQ multiplex PCR, and TCRdb's table has in-frame clones only and misses some. The sample has 55,000 to 80,000 clones, over 90% seen once. The sequenced sample consisted of PBMCs. The receptors were gathered from a woman between 18 and 29 years old in good health and CMV-seropositive.

This clone was found once. This chain connects TRBV9 to TRBJ2-1; 9 bases are a match to TRBD2. The germline CDR1 and CDR2 sequences are SGDLS and YYNGEE. The V gene end was trimmed by 0 bases and the J gene end by 6 bases; junction bases not matched to a gene: 4. The CDR3 is 15 amino acids. The CDR3 here is CASSVVAGAFNEQFF. The CDR3 DNA reads as TGTGCCAGCAGCGTAGTAGCGGGGGCCTTCAATGAGCAGTTCTTC.

The rearrangement uses TRBV9 and TRBJ1-2; no definite D call. Trimming cost V 4 bases and J 6 bases, with 16 bases left between them. The CDR3 loop spans 14 amino acids. Germline CDR1 reads SGDLS; CDR2 reads YYNGEE. CDR3 nucleotide sequence: TGTGCCAGCAGCCCCCATAGTTCGTCGGATGGCTACACCTTC. It is translated as CASSPHSSSDGYTF.

This clone was counted a single time. V is TRBV6-5 and J is TRBJ1-5; D perhaps matches TRBD1 (6 bases). Trimming removed 6 bases from V and 3 bases from J, with 12 bases in between. Looked up from germline, CDR1 is MNHEY and CDR2 is SVGAGI. The CDR3 is 14 amino acids. The CDR3 region is CASSLGHYNQPQHF. CDR3 sequence (DNA): TGTGCCAGCAGCCTGGGACACTACAATCAGCCCCAGCATTTT.

The V call is TRBV5-6, the J call TRBJ2-5, with 10 positions matching TRBD2. The V segment lost 5 bases and the J segment 4 bases; nucleotides outside the gene matches: 20. CDR3 length: 19 amino acids. Germline CDR1 reads SGHDT; CDR2 reads YYEEEE. CDR3 residues: CASRNDRGKASGGRETQYF. Here the CDR3 DNA reads TGTGCCAGCAGAAATGACAGGGGCAAGGCTAGCGGGGGCCGAGAGACCCAGTACTTC.

V gene TRBV5-1 combines with J gene TRBJ2-1; TRBD2 might be the D (6 bases). CDR3 length equals 15 residues. V gave up 4 bases and J gave up 3 bases, with 14 bases separating them. Germline CDR1 SGHRS, CDR2 YFSETQ. In DNA form, the CDR3 reads TGCGCCAGCAGCCCCCGGGAGTCCCTCTACAATGAGCAGTTCTTC. This sequence encodes CASSPRESLYNEQFF.

This clone was detected only once. The J gene is TRBJ2-7, the V gene TRBV28; 7 bases match TRBD1. After removal of 2 bases from V and 9 bases from J, the junction contained 1 base not matched to a gene. Germline CDR1 MDHEN, CDR2 SYDVKM. This CDR3 spans 11 amino acids. The CDR3 reads CASSLEGAQYF. CDR3 coding DNA: TGTGCCAGCAGTTTAGAGGGGGCGCAGTACTTC. Filled out from reference TRBV28 and TRBJ2-7, the complete variable domain reads DVKVTQSSRYLVKRTGEKVFLECVQDMDHENMFWYRQDPGLGLRLIYFSYDVKMKEKGDIPEGYSVSREKKERFSLILESASTNQTSMYLCASSLEGAQYFGPGTRLTVT.

This clone occurred once. The V gene is TRBV5-6, the J gene TRBJ1-5; a weak D match, TRBD1 (6 bases). V dropped 2 bases and J dropped 9 bases, with 12 bases sitting between them. This CDR3 region has 13 residues. The germline CDR1 and CDR2 sequences are SGHDT and YYEEEE. DNA for the CDR3: TGTGCCAGCAGCTTTGGGGGCGCACGGCCCCAGCATTTT. Its translation: CASSFGGARPQHF.

The J gene is TRBJ2-7, the V gene TRBV5-6, with 8 bases identical to TRBD1. This CDR3 region has 14 residues. V was pared by 5 bases and J by 3 bases, with 7 bases of the junction left unmatched. Germline CDR1 reads SGHDT; CDR2 reads YYEEEE. The CDR3 nucleotides are TGTGCCAGCAGTTTCGGGACAGGCAACTACGAGCAGTACTTC. Translated: CASSFGTGNYEQYF.

V and J are TRBV5-6 and TRBJ1-1; no firm D call. The CDR3 is made up of 14 amino acids. V lost 0 bases, J lost 1 base, and 7 bases lay in between. Per the germline V gene, CDR1 is SGHDT and CDR2 is YYEEEE. The CDR3 DNA reads TGTGCCAGCAGCTTGGCAGGAAAGAACACTGAAGCTTTCTTT. Residues: CASSLAGKNTEAFF.

This clone was counted once. CDR3 sequence (DNA): TGTGCCAGCAGCCTAAACACGGGGACTGAAGCTTTCTTT. This codes for CASSLNTGTEAFF. The chain carries TRBV14 and TRBJ1-1; no definite D call. From germline, CDR1 is SGHDN and CDR2 FVKESK. V was pared by 4 bases and J by 5 bases, with 11 bases between. CDR3 length equals 13 residues.

The rearrangement joins TRBV11-2 to TRBJ2-2, with D possibly matching TRBD2 (5 bases). Deletions cut 1 base from V and 6 bases from J, with 12 bases between. The V gene's germline CDR1 is SGHAT and CDR2 FQNNGV. The CDR3 sequence is 15 residues long. The CDR3 nucleotides are TGTGCCAGCAGCTTAGTGTTGCGGGCCCCCGGGGAGCTGTTTTTT. Its protein product is CASSLVLRAPGELFF.

The chain uses TRBV4-2 and TRBJ2-3; maybe TRBD2 (6 bases). The ends were cut back, 4 bases at V and 6 bases at J, with 14 bases in the middle. The CDR3 has 14 residues. The germline V gene has CDR1 LGHNA and CDR2 YNFKEQ. The CDR3 DNA follows: TGTGCCAGCAGCCCGGGACTTCCTCGGGATACGCAGTATTTT. Translating gives CASSPGLPRDTQYF.

This rearrangement joins TRBV18 to TRBJ2-7; 9 nucleotides align to TRBD2. The CDR3 has 16 residues. CDR1 and CDR2 from the germline V gene are KGHSH and LQKENI. V shed 6 bases, J shed 5 bases, and the junction held 14 bases outside the gene matches. DNA of the CDR3: TGTGCCAGCTCGCCCGCCTCTAGCGGGGCGAGGAACGAGCAGTACTTC. Translation: CASSPASSGARNEQYF.

The gene calls are TRBV19 and TRBJ2-7; possibly TRBD1 for D (7 bases). V was cut by 5 bases and J by 6 bases, with 8 bases left in between. The CDR3 totals 11 residues. CDR1 and CDR2 from the germline V gene are LNHDA and SQIVND (reference sequence). DNA of the CDR3: TGTGCCAGTAGTCAGGGGGGCGAGCAGTACTTC. Its translation: CASSQGGEQYF.

This clone was seen only once. V gene TRBV5-4 combines with J gene TRBJ1-1, with D tentatively TRBD1 (5 bases). Germline CDR1 is SGHNT and CDR2 is YYREEE (reference sequence). This CDR3 is 15 amino acids long. V dropped 4 bases and J dropped 1 base, with 14 bases sitting between them. CDR3 sequence (DNA): TGTGCCAGCAGCCGACTAGACGGGGGGAACACTGAAGCTTTCTTT. This codes for CASSRLDGGNTEAFF.

This clone is a singleton in its sample. V gene TRBV9 combines with J gene TRBJ2-5, with D tentatively TRBD2 (5 bases). The ends were cut back, 4 bases at V and 5 bases at J, with 9 bases in the middle. The CDR3 sequence is 12 residues long. CDR1 and CDR2 from the germline V gene are SGDLS and YYNGEE. CDR3: CASSPPGETQYF. The CDR3 nucleotides are TGTGCCAGCAGCCCGCCGGGGGAGACCCAGTACTTC.

Only one count was recorded for this clone. The chain's CDR3 is CASSPYSSSYEQYF. DNA for the CDR3: TGTGCCAGCAGCCCGTACTCGAGCTCCTACGAGCAGTACTTC. This chain uses TRBV7-3 with TRBJ2-7; D ambiguous. This CDR3 has 14 amino acids. The germline V and J ends were trimmed by 5 bases and 0 bases, with 11 bases remaining between them. The V gene's germline CDR1 is SGHTA and CDR2 FQGTGA. Full variable domain (outside the CDR3, taken from reference TRBV7-3 and TRBJ2-7): GAGVSQTPSNKVTEKGKYVELRCDPISGHTALYWYRQSLGQGPEFLIYFQGTGAADDSGLPNDRFFAVRPEGSVSTLKIQRTERGDSAVYLCASSPYSSSYEQYFGPGTRLTVT.

This sequence joins TRBV5-1 and TRBJ2-1, with a tentative D call TRBD1 (5 bases). The V gene lost 0 bases and the J gene lost 5 bases, with 15 bases spanning the gap. Germline CDR1 and CDR2: SGHRS and YFSETQ. CDR3 length equals 16 residues. The CDR3 spells CASSLDRSGRHNEQFF. The CDR3 region has the DNA TGCGCCAGCAGCTTGGACAGGTCTGGCAGACACAATGAGCAGTTCTTC. The full variable domain, in which reference TRBV5-1 and TRBJ2-1 provide the parts outside the CDR3, is KAGVTQTPRYLIKTRGQQVTLSCSPISGHRSVSWYQQTPGQGLQFLFEYFSETQRNKGNFPGRFSGRQFSNSRSEMNVSTLELGDSALYLCASSLDRSGRHNEQFFGPGTRLTVL.

CDR3 in amino acids: CASSQLGTAVYEQYF. In nucleotides, the CDR3 is TGCGCCAGCAGCCAGCTTGGGACAGCGGTCTACGAGCAGTACTTC. The chain carries TRBV5-1 and TRBJ2-7; TRBD1 matches 7 bases. Germline V gene data show CDR1 as SGHRS and CDR2 as YFSETQ. The V gene end was trimmed by 4 bases and the J gene end by 3 bases; junction bases not matched to a gene: 10. The CDR3 runs to 15 residues.

This clone was counted once. This rearrangement joins TRBV4-1 to TRBJ2-7; TRBD2 is a possible D gene (6 bases). The CDR3 runs 15 residues. The germline CDR1 and CDR2 sequences are MGHRA and YSYEKL. The V gene lost 4 bases and the J gene lost 3 bases, with 16 bases spanning the gap. Written as DNA, the CDR3 is TGCGCCAGCAGCCCCCTAGGGACCGGGAGCTACGAGCAGTACTTC. It yields the protein CASSPLGTGSYEQYF.

This sequence joins TRBV7-9 and TRBJ2-3; tentative D call: TRBD1 (5 bases). This CDR3 is 13 amino acids long. Per germline, CDR1 SEHNR and CDR2 FQNEAQ (reference sequence). The V and J ends lost 7 bases and 2 bases respectively, with 10 bases between them. CDR3 nucleotides: TGTGCCAGCATGGGGCAGGTCACAGATACGCAGTATTTT. Amino acid sequence: CASMGQVTDTQYF.

The DNA of the CDR3 is TGTGCCAGCAGTACCGGGACAGGGGAAAACTATGGCTACACCTTC. Translating it yields CASSTGTGENYGYTF. This chain connects TRBV5-4 to TRBJ1-2; 10 bases line up with TRBD1. V gave up 5 bases and J gave up 2 bases; unmatched junction bases: 6. The CDR3 extends over 15 amino acids. Germline V gives CDR1 SGHNT, CDR2 YYREEE (reference sequence).

The CDR3 is CASSLISGNEQFF. CDR3 sequence (DNA): TGTGCCAGTAGTCTAATATCTGGCAATGAGCAGTTCTTC. The chain recombines TRBV19 with TRBJ2-1; D remains ambiguous. The V gene's germline CDR1 is LNHDA and CDR2 SQIVND (reference sequence). Trimming took 5 bases from V and 6 from J, leaving 11 bases between them. The CDR3 has 13 amino acids. Combining the CDR3 with reference TRBV19 and TRBJ2-1 gives the whole variable domain DGGITQSPKYLFRKEGQNVTLSCEQNLNHDAMYWYRQDPGQGLRLIYYSQIVNDFQKGDIAEGYSVSREKKESFPLTVTSAQKNPTAFYLCASSLISGNEQFFGPGTRLTVL.

This sequence joins TRBV28 and TRBJ1-5, with D possibly TRBD1 on 5 matching bases. The CDR3 is made up of 15 amino acids. CDR1 is MDHEN, CDR2 SYDVKM, per germline. V shed 3 bases and J shed 3 bases, with 12 bases lying between them. This CDR3 is CASSLGQGVNQPQHF. The CDR3 nucleotides read TGTGCCAGCAGTTTGGGGCAGGGCGTCAATCAGCCCCAGCATTTT.

The rearrangement joins TRBV4-1 to TRBJ2-2; tentative D call: TRBD1 (6 bases). CDR1 and CDR2 (germline): MGHRA, YSYEKL. Trimming pared 3 bases from V and 4 bases from J, leaving 12 bases between. This CDR3 region has 15 residues. DNA of the CDR3: TGCGCCAGCAGCCAGCAGGGGTCACGCACCGGGGAGCTGTTTTTT. Its translation is CASSQQGSRTGELFF.

This clone was detected only once. The chain is built from TRBV29-1 and TRBJ2-7, with 7 nucleotides matching TRBD1. The CDR3 runs to 12 residues. The V segment lost 5 bases and the J segment 2 bases; nucleotides outside the gene matches: 3. Germline loops: CDR1 SQVTM, CDR2 ANQGSEA. In nucleotides, the CDR3 is TGCAGCGTTATGGGACAGACCTACGAGCAGTACTTC. Residues: CSVMGQTYEQYF.